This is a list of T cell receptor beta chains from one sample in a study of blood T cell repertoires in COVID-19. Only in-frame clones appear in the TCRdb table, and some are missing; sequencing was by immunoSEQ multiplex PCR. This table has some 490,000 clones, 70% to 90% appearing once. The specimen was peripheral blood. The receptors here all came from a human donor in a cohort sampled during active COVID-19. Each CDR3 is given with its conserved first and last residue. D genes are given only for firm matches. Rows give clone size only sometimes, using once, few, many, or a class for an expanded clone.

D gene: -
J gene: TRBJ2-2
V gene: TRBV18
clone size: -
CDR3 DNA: TGTGCCAGCTCACCACCGGGCTTCACAGGGTTTAACGGGGAGCTGTTTTTT
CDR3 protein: CASSPPGFTGFNGELFF

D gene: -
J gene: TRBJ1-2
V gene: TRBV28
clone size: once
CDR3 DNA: TGTGCCAGCAGTACAGCTAACTATGGCTACACCTTC
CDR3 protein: CASSTANYGYTF

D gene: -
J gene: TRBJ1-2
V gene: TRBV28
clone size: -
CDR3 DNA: TGTGCCAGCAGCCTGATGGCCCCCTATGGCTACACCTTC
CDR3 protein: CASSLMAPYGYTF

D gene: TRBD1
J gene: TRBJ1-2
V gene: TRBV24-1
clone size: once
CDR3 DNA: TGTGCCACCAGTGATCCAGGACAGGGAGTTTATGGCTACACCTTC
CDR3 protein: CATSDPGQGVYGYTF

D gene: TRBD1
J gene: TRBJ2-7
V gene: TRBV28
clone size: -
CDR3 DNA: TGTGCCATCACGGCCCGGGACAGGGGGACCTACGAGCAGTACTTC
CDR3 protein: CAITARDRGTYEQYF

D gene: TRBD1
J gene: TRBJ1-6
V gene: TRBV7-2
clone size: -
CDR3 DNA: TGTGCCAGCAGCTTAGCAAGACAGGGACGGTCACCCCTCCACTTT
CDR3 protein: CASSLARQGRSPLHF

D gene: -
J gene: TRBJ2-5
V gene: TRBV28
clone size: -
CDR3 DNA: TGTGCCAGTTACCAGAGGGCCACGGGAGAGACCCAGTACTTC
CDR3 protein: CASYQRATGETQYF

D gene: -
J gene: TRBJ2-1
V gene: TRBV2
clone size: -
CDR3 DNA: TGTGCCAGCAGTGACCCAGGGTTTAGGGATGAGCAGTTCTTC
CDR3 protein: CASSDPGFRDEQFF

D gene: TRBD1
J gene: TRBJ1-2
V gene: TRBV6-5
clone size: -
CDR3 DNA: TGTGCCAGCAGTCCGACAGGGGGCGAAAACTATGGCTACACCTTC
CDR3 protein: CASSPTGGENYGYTF

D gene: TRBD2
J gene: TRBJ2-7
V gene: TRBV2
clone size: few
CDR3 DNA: TGTGCCAGCACCACCGGGGGGGAGCAGTACTTC
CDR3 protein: CASTTGGEQYF

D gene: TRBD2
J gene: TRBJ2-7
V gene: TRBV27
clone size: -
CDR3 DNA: TGTGCCAGCAGGCCCGGACTAGCGGTAACCTACGAGCAGTACTTC
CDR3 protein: CASRPGLAVTYEQYF

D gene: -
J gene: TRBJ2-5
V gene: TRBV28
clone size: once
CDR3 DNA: TGTGCCAGCAGTCCGACGACAGGAATAGAGACCCAGTACTTC
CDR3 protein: CASSPTTGIETQYF

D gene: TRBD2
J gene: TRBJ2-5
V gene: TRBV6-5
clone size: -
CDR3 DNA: TGTGCCAGCAGTCTATCACTAGCGGGAGGAGAGACCCAGTACTTC
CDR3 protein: CASSLSLAGGETQYF

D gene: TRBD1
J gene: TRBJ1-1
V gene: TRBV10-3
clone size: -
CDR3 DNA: TGTGCCATCAGTCAGGGACAGCCGGTTGAAGCTTTCTTT
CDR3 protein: CAISQGQPVEAFF

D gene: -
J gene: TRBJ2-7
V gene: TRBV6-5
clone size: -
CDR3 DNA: TGTGCCAGCAGTCCACCGGGACGGGAGTCCTACGAGCAGTACTTC
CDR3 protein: CASSPPGRESYEQYF

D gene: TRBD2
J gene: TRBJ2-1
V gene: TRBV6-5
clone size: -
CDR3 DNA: TGTGCCAGCGGGGGACTAGCGGGAGTTGAGCAGTTCTTC
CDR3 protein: CASGGLAGVEQFF

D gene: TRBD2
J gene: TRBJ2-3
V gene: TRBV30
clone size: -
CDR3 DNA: TGTGCCTGGAGTAGGCTAGCGGGAGGGCCAGCAGATACGCAGTATTTT
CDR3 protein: CAWSRLAGGPADTQYF